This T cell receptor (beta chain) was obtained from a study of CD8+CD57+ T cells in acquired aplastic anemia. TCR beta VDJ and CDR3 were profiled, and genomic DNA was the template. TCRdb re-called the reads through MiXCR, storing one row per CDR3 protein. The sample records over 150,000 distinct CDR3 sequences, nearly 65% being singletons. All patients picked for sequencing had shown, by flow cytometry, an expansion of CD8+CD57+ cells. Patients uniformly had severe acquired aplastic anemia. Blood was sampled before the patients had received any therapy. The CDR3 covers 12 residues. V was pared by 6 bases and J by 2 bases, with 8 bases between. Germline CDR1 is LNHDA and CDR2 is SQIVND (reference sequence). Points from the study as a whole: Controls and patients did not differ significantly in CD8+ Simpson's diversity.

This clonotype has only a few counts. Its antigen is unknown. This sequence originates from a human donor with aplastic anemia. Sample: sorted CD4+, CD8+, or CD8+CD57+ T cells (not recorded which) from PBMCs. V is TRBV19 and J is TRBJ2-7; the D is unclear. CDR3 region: CASRDGPYEQYF. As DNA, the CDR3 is TGTGCCAGTAGGGACGGACCCTACGAGCAGTACTTC.